The T cell receptor beta chain under discussion was sequenced for a study of blood T cells in healthy people across ages. CDR1 is SGHAT, CDR2 FQNNGV, per germline. The CDR3 spans 14 residues. V shed 3 bases and J shed 1 base, with 10 bases lying between them. A few counts support this clonotype. Antigen unknown. Through a sample-barcoded 5' primer and a J-beta primer mix, a second PCR was run for about 6 to 11 cycles. TCRdb used MiXCR to reprocess the 5' RACE reads, holding one entry per CDR3 protein. This repertoire shows just over 1 million distinct CDR3 sequences, under 55% found once; its top ten account for under 20%. Per sample, no less than 5 micrograms of total RNA were extracted. Study results and limitations: Measured against age, TCR beta diversity per million T cells decreased in a roughly linear manner. Naive T cell percentage showed a strong correlation with TCR beta diversity.

The material sequenced was blood. The chain uses TRBV11-2 and TRBJ2-7; no firm D call. This clonotype was obtained from an older woman in good health. CDR3 DNA: TGTGCCAGCAGCTTTAACATGCCTTCCTACGAGCAGTACTTC. Protein product: CASSFNMPSYEQYF.